The 5 T cell receptor beta chains presented below share a single source sample, sequenced in a study of brain T cells in children with intractable seizures. Profiled with immunoSEQ multiplex PCR; TCRdb holds only in-frame clones, not every one. The repertoire holds under 150,000 clones, with approximately 94% as singletons. The sample in question was peripheral blood, obtained at surgery. These receptors were taken from a boy less than two years old with hemimegalencephaly and intractable seizures.

The rearrangement uses TRBV27 and TRBJ2-1; D remains unclear. Trimming left V 6 bases short and J 6 bases short, with 15 bases between. The germline CDR1 and CDR2 sequences are MNHEY and SMNVEV (reference sequence). The CDR3 runs to 14 residues. CDR3 protein: CASSRLPRVNEQFF. CDR3 coding DNA: TGTGCCAGCAGCCGCCTGCCTAGGGTCAATGAGCAGTTCTTC.

The genes are TRBV10-3 and TRBJ2-3; the D is unclear. CDR1 and CDR2 (germline): ENHRY, SYGVKD. CDR3 length: 15 residues. Trimming took off 3 bases at V and 0 bases at J, with 10 bases between the two ends. CDR3 loop: CAISERVSSTDTQYF. CDR3 coding DNA: TGTGCCATCAGTGAAAGGGTTTCGAGCACAGATACGCAGTATTTT.

This chain uses TRBV9 with TRBJ2-1, with 7 bases lining up with TRBD1. The CDR3 runs to 16 residues. J lost 5 bases, V lost 0 bases, and 8 bases had no gene match. CDR1 SGDLS and CDR2 YYNGEE come from the germline V gene. The CDR3 region has the DNA TGTGCCAGCAGCGTAGGTGTCACAGGGGCGGACAATGAGCAGTTCTTC. Amino acid sequence: CASSVGVTGADNEQFF.

V gene TRBV14 combines with J gene TRBJ2-7; 7 positions agree with TRBD2. CDR1 and CDR2 (germline): SGHDN, FVKESK. The CDR3 spans 16 residues. Trimming cost V 2 bases and J 2 bases; bases outside gene matches: 9. In DNA, the CDR3 is TGTGCCAGCAGCCAATTCCGGGACTACCGAACCTACGAGCAGTACTTC. Translated, it gives CASSQFRDYRTYEQYF.

The rearrangement uses TRBV5-4 and TRBJ1-1, with D maybe TRBD1 (5 bases). The germline CDR1 and CDR2 sequences are SGHNT and YYREEE (reference sequence). V was pared by 4 bases and J by 1 base, with 11 bases between. The CDR3 consists of 14 residues. CDR3 loop: CASSRDRGNTEAFF. The CDR3, as DNA: TGTGCCAGCAGCAGGGACCGAGGGAACACTGAAGCTTTCTTT.